Listed below are T cell receptor beta chains from one sample, sequenced in a study of beta chain features in type 1 diabetes. Profiling relied on immunoSEQ multiplex PCR, and the TCRdb table lists in-frame clones only, not all of them. The data hold 55,000 to 80,000 clones, with about 50% observed a single time. The sequenced sample consisted of central memory CD4+ T cells from blood. These receptors were collected from a man aged 25-45 years with type 1 diabetes. The CDR3 runs from the conserved cysteine through the conserved F or W. D genes are given only for firm matches. Some rows mark clone size as missing; the rest say once, few, many or name a class of expanded clone.

>TRBJ2-7|few|TRBV6-1|NA
TGTGCCAGCTCTAGGAGGGAGGTTGGGCAGTACTTC
CASSRREVGQYF
>TRBJ1-1|NA|TRBV5-1|NA
TGCGCCAGCAGCTGGCAAACGAACACTGAAGCTTTCTTT
CASSWQTNTEAFF
>TRBJ1-2|NA|TRBV19|NA
TGTGCCAGTAGGAGGGAGATCGGCTATGGCTACACCTTC
CASRREIGYGYTF
>TRBJ2-7|NA|TRBV7-2|TRBD2
TGTGCCAGCAGCTTAACTAGCGGGAACTACGAGCAGTACTTC
CASSLTSGNYEQYF
>TRBJ2-7|once|TRBV11-2|TRBD1
TGTGCCAGCAGCCCAAGGCAGGCAGGGGGCTACGAGCAGTACTTC
CASSPRQAGGYEQYF
>TRBJ1-2|NA|TRBV30|NA
TGTGCCTGGGGGAGGCGGGACGGAGCTAACTATGGCTACACCTTC
CAWGRRDGANYGYTF
>TRBJ2-2|NA|TRBV7-8|TRBD2
TGTGCCAGCAGCCGTGGGGGGGTGAACACCGGGGAGCTGTTTTTT
CASSRGGVNTGELFF
>TRBJ1-2|NA|TRBV29-1|TRBD1
TGCAGCGTTGTCCAGGGGGGAGACTATGGCTACACCTTC
CSVVQGGDYGYTF
>TRBJ2-7|NA|TRBV29-1|NA
TGCAGCGTTGAAGAGGGGCAATACGAGCAGTACTTC
CSVEEGQYEQYF
>TRBJ1-1|once|TRBV6-1|NA
TGTGCCAGCAGATCAGGGGCGGACACTGAAGCTTTCTTT
CASRSGADTEAFF
>TRBJ2-7|NA|TRBV6-5|TRBD2
TGTGCCAGCAGTAAAGGACTAGCCAGCGGCCGCGAGCAGTACTTC
CASSKGLASGREQYF
>TRBJ2-3|NA|TRBV30|NA
TGTGCCTGGAGTGTACAAGCGGATACGCAGTATTTT
CAWSVQADTQYF
>TRBJ2-5|few|TRBV7-9|NA
TGTGCCAGCAGCTTAGATTGGAGCAGCCCCGCTGGGCAGTACTTC
CASSLDWSSPAGQYF
>TRBJ2-5|few|TRBV9|NA
TGTGCCAGCAGCGTAATAGGAGGGGAGACCCAGTACTTC
CASSVIGGETQYF
>TRBJ1-2|NA|TRBV11-3|TRBD1
TGTGCCAGCAGCCCCCCTGGACAGGGGGAAGGCTACACCTTC
CASSPPGQGEGYTF
>TRBJ1-2|NA|TRBV5-1|TRBD1
TGCGCCAGCAGCCAACAGGGGGGGGACTATGGCTACACCTTC
CASSQQGGDYGYTF
>TRBJ2-5|few|TRBV5-1|TRBD1
TGCGCCAGCAGCGGACAGACAGGGAAAGAGACCCAGTACTTC
CASSGQTGKETQYF
>TRBJ2-7|few|TRBV6-5|TRBD1
TGTGCCAGCAGTCCCGGACAGGGAAGCTCCTACGAGCAGTACTTC
CASSPGQGSSYEQYF
>TRBJ2-7|NA|TRBV29-1|NA
TGCAGCGTTGTTTACAGGGTAAACGAGCAGTACTTC
CSVVYRVNEQYF
>TRBJ2-7|NA|TRBV6-6|TRBD1
TGTGCCAGCAGTTACCAAAACAGGGGCGGTGAGCAGTACTTC
CASSYQNRGGEQYF
>TRBJ2-2|NA|TRBV10-2|NA
TGCGCCAGCATATCAGGTTCTAAAGCGGACACCGGGGAGCTGTTTTTT
CASISGSKADTGELFF
>TRBJ2-6|once|TRBV30|NA
TGTGCCTGGAGTTTGGACACCGGGGCCAACGTCCTGACTTTC
CAWSLDTGANVLTF
>TRBJ2-2|NA|TRBV5-1|NA
TGCGCCAGCAGCTTGCCCGGTAGCGGAGTGGTCGGGGAGCTGTTTTTT
CASSLPGSGVVGELFF
>TRBJ2-7|NA|TRBV6-1|NA
TGTGCCAGCAGTGTGGTTCCGGGACACAACTCCTACGAGCAGTACTTC
CASSVVPGHNSYEQYF
>TRBJ2-6|NA|TRBV12-5|TRBD1
TGTGCTAGTGGTTCCGGACAGGGGGGTTCTGGGGCCAACGTCCTGACTTTC
CASGSGQGGSGANVLTF